This T cell receptor (beta chain) was observed in a study of regulatory T cells in long-lasting Graves disease. Study-wide results and limits: Between persistent patients, thousands of public clonotypes were shared, exceeding the 950 to 1,000 shared between new patients.

Germline values: CDR1 ENHRY, CDR2 SYGVKD. Germline trimming cut 10 bases from V and 2 bases from J; bases unmatched to any gene: 10. The CDR3 sequence is 14 residues long. Time point indicated: newly diagnosed GD, antithyroid drugs for less than 3 months. Extracted PBMC RNA gave rise to the TCR library. Building the TCR beta libraries relied on iRepertoire HTBI primers, and CDR3 regions underwent Arm-PCR. TCRdb re-called the multiplex PCR reads through MiXCR, storing one row per CDR3 protein. The sample holds roughly 610,000 distinct CDR3 sequences; roughly 16% are singletons and the top ten take around 18%. This clonotype occurred a few times. Its specificity is not known. These data were also reused for a study on T cells in Graves' hyperthyroidism and ophthalmopathy.

The source is a woman in her twenties or thirties with Graves disease. Source: peripheral blood mononuclear cells (PBMCs), taken at new diagnosis, from a patient treated with antithyroid drugs. The chain has TRBV10-3 and TRBJ2-5; 7 nucleotides match TRBD1. The CDR3: CATAVDRKQETQYF. The CDR3 DNA follows: TGTGCCACCGCGGTGGACAGGAAACAAGAGACCCAGTACTTC.